Following are 13 T cell receptor beta chains from one sample sequenced in a study of OX40 agonist ivuxolimab in advanced cancers. Preparation of the library involved the immunoSEQ multiplex PCR assay. This immuneACCESS table, as held by TCRdb, lists in-frame sequences with V and J called but not all clones. Of the missing ones, under half trace to an unresolved V gene in checked studies; the others have no known cause. The table for this sample lists roughly 17,000 clones; approximately 85% of them were counted only once. About 29% of the sample is in the top ten clones. The sample in question was CD4+ or CD8+ T cells sorted from blood, obtained in a trial of the OX40 agonist ivuxolimab. The receptors originated from an adult with an advanced solid tumor such as melanoma, head and neck, liver or kidney cancer.

As DNA, the CDR3 is TGCGCCAGCAGCCAAGACTCGAGCAGGGTTAATGAAAAACTGTTTTTT. Protein: CASSQDSSRVNEKLFF. The V gene is TRBV4-3, the J gene TRBJ1-4; D is possibly TRBD1 (5 bases). The CDR3 has 16 amino acids. The ends were cut back, 0 bases at V and 4 bases at J, with 12 bases in the middle. CDR1 and CDR2 from the germline V gene are LGHNA and YSLEER.

The J gene is TRBJ2-4, the V gene TRBV27; no clear D. Germline V lookup: CDR1 MNHEY, CDR2 SMNVEV (reference sequence). Between the trimmed V and J ends, which lost 2 bases and 3 bases, there was a span of 5 bases. The CDR3 sequence is 13 residues long. The DNA for the CDR3 is TGTGCCAGCAGTTTAATAGGCAAAAACATTCAGTACTTC. Translation: CASSLIGKNIQYF.

This chain joins TRBV11-1 and TRBJ2-3; 10 bases map to TRBD1. This CDR3 comprises 14 residues. The V segment lost 6 bases and the J segment 3 bases; nucleotides outside the gene matches: 3. Germline V lookup: CDR1 SGHAT, CDR2 FQDESV (reference sequence). The DNA of the CDR3 is TGTGCCAGCAGTCCGGGACAGGGGACAGATACGCAGTATTTT. Protein: CASSPGQGTDTQYF.

The chain carries TRBV21-1 and TRBJ2-2; the table names TRBD1, a call not compared with the DNA. TRBV21-1 is deemed a pseudogene. The CDR3 length is 17 residues. The CDR3 coding sequence is TGTGCCAGCAGCAAAGATTTGAAAGGGGCAAACACCGGGGAGCTGTTTTTT. Its protein is CASSKDLKGANTGELFF.

This chain links TRBV11-3 with TRBJ2-1, with 10 bases that match TRBD2. Germline V gives CDR1 SGHNT, CDR2 YENEEA. J lost 6 bases, V lost 5 bases, and 13 bases had no gene match. The CDR3 extends over 17 amino acids. The CDR3 loop is CASSRRPAGGPLNEQFF. In nucleotides, the CDR3 is TGTGCCAGCAGCAGACGTCCAGCGGGAGGGCCCCTCAATGAGCAGTTCTTC.

The chain couples TRBV7-8 to TRBJ2-7; D gene uncertain. V was trimmed by 5 bases and J by 0 bases, leaving 2 bases between them. The CDR3 length is 11 residues. The germline V gene encodes CDR1 SGHVS and CDR2 FQNEAQ. The CDR3: CASSVSYEQYF. CDR3 sequence (DNA): TGTGCCAGCAGCGTCTCCTACGAGCAGTACTTC.

V usage is TRBV9 and J usage is TRBJ1-1, with 7 bases identical to TRBD1. The CDR3 is made up of 16 amino acids. Germline lookup yields CDR1 SGDLS and CDR2 YYNGEE. The J segment lost 1 base and the V segment lost 3 bases, leaving 9 bases of the junction unmatched. CDR3 sequence: CASSAGGLMRNTEAFF. The CDR3 DNA reads TGTGCCAGCAGCGCAGGGGGGCTTATGAGGAACACTGAAGCTTTCTTT.

The chain recombines TRBV4-2 with TRBJ2-2, with 7 bases identical to TRBD2. Germline CDR1 and CDR2: LGHNA and YNFKEQ. The CDR3 loop spans 19 amino acids. Losses at the gene ends were 0 bases for V and 0 bases for J; bases not matched to a gene: 10. CDR3 bases: TGTGCCAGCAGCCAAGATTGGGCTAGCGGAGGTACGAACACCGGGGAGCTGTTTTTT. Protein: CASSQDWASGGTNTGELFF.

This clone is a singleton in its sample. The chain joins TRBV9 to TRBJ2-1; 9 bases agree with TRBD2. V lost 1 base and J lost 5; bases outside the gene matches: 7. The CDR3 has 16 residues. Germline CDR1 SGDLS, CDR2 YYNGEE. CDR3 sequence reads: CASSVRVTSGHNEQFF. In nucleotides, the CDR3 is TGTGCCAGCAGCGTAAGGGTGACTAGCGGTCACAATGAGCAGTTCTTC.

The chain joins TRBV27 to TRBJ2-3, with D perhaps given as TRBD1 or TRBD2 (5 bases each). Trimming removed 5 bases at V and 2 bases at J, with 11 bases between. Germline CDR1 reads MNHEY; CDR2 reads SMNVEV (reference sequence). This CDR3 has 14 residues. This CDR3 reads CASSARDATDTQYF. The CDR3 DNA follows: TGTGCCAGCAGTGCCCGGGACGCCACAGATACGCAGTATTTT.

V and J are TRBV11-3 and TRBJ2-3; 14 bases are a match to TRBD2. The CDR3 length is 16 residues. Trimming took 4 bases from V and 5 from J; bases not matched to a gene: 5. CDR1 and CDR2 from the germline V gene are SGHNT and YENEEA. The DNA of the CDR3 is TGTGCCAGCAGCTCCGGACTAGCGGGAGGTTTAGATACGCAGTATTTT. Translated: CASSSGLAGGLDTQYF.

In DNA, the CDR3 is TGTGCCAGCAGCTTAGGGTCCCGGGGTCAGGCACAAGAGACCCAGTACTTC. Protein: CASSLGSRGQAQETQYF. The chain uses TRBV7-9 and TRBJ2-5; TRBD2 is a possible D gene (5 bases). V was pared by 1 base and J by 2 bases, with 17 bases between. Germline V CDR1 and CDR2: SEHNR, FQNEAQ (reference sequence). This CDR3 contains 17 residues.

V is TRBV13 and J is TRBJ2-7; possible D gene TRBD1, 6 bases. Per germline, CDR1 PRHDT and CDR2 FYEKMQ (reference sequence). The CDR3 has 15 amino acids. Trimming shortened V by 2 bases and J by 3 bases, and 14 bases separated the two germline ends. The chain's CDR3 is CASSLLDSLGYEQYF. The CDR3 bases are TGTGCCAGCAGCTTATTGGACAGCCTGGGCTACGAGCAGTACTTC. Based on the CDR3 plus reference TRBV13 and TRBJ2-7, the full variable domain is AAGVIQSPRHLIKEKRETATLKCYPIPRHDTVYWYQQGPGQDPQFLISFYEKMQSDKGSIPDRFSAQQFSDYHSELNMSSLELGDSALYFCASSLLDSLGYEQYFGPGTRLTVT.